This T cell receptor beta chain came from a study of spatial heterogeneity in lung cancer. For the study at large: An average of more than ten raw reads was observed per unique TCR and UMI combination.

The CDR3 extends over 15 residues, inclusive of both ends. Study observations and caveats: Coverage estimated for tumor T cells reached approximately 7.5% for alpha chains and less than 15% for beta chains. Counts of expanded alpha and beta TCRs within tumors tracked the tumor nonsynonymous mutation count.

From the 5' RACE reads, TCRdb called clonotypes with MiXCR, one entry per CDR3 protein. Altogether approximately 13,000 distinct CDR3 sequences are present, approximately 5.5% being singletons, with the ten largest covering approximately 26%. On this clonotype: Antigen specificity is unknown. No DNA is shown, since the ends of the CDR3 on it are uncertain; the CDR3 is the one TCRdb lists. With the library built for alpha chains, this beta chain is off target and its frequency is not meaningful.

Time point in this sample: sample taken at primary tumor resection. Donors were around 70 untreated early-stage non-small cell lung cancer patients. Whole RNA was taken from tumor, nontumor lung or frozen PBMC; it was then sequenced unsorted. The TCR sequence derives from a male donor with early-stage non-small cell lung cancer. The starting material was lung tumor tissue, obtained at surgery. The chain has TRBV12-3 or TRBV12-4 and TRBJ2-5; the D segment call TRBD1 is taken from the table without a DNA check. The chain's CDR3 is CASSRTGGFLETQHF.